Detailed here is one T cell receptor (beta chain). Germline assignment: CDR1 SGHDN and CDR2 FVKESK. The CDR3 is made up of 14 amino acids. The J segment lost 8 bases and the V segment lost 6 bases, leaving 8 bases of the junction unmatched. The sample originates from a study of blood T cell repertoires in COVID-19. Study-level background: PBMCs, B-cell-depleted T cells, or T cells were the source of the cDNA or gDNA that made up the material.

Only in-frame clones appear in the TCRdb table, and some are missing; sequencing was by immunoSEQ multiplex PCR. The data show about 290,000 clones, around 85% seen once. The TCR was taken from a woman aged 45 to 65 with active or convalescent COVID-19. Sequencing used peripheral blood. The genes are TRBV14 and TRBJ2-1; 9 bases agree with TRBD1. CDR3 nucleotides: TGTGCCAGCAGTTGGGGACAGGGAGGCGATGAGCAGTTCTTC. This encodes CASSWGQGGDEQFF.